This T cell receptor beta chain is drawn from a study of cytomegalovirus exposure and HLA in healthy donors. General study results and limits: A previous analysis found most TCR beta V segments productive roughly 87% or roughly 30% of the time. Most subjects' HLA-A and HLA-B alleles were reportedly predicted from TCR beta sequences.

Notes on this clone: Its antigen is undetermined.

The PCR was carried out with 60 Vbeta primers and 13 Jbeta primers. This table comes from immunoSEQ multiplex PCR, and its TCRdb copy is limited to in-frame clones, with some not included. Here the sample spans under 200,000 clones, around 75% being singletons. This sequence originates from a woman aged 25 to 39 in good health and CMV-seronegative. The sequencing sample was made of PBMCs.

The CDR3 nucleotides are TGTGCCAGCAGCTCCATGACTAGCGAAAAGGGGCAGTACTTC. Its protein product is CASSSMTSEKGQYF. The V and J genes are TRBV7-8 and TRBJ2-7; the match to TRBD2 covers 8 bases. Germline CDR1 SGHVS, CDR2 FQNEAQ. The CDR3 loop spans 14 amino acids. Trimming removed 4 bases from V and 9 bases from J; junction bases left unmatched: 11.